This is a list of T cell receptor beta chains from one sample in a study of metastatic and nonmetastatic thyroid tumors. TCRdb reanalyzed the PCR reads with MiXCR. The sample has 26,000 or so clones, roughly 15% seen once. Sequenced input: blood. The receptor source for this set is a male donor with papillary thyroid cancer or a benign thyroid nodule (not recorded which). Some clones in this sample may be carry-over from other donors' samples. The CDR3 runs from the conserved cysteine through the conserved F or W. Fields, in order: clone size, J gene, D gene, V gene, CDR3 protein, CDR3 DNA. The D gene is left open where the match is weak. Rows may omit the clone size; those that give it use once, few, many or a size class.

many	TRBJ2-7	NA	TRBV30	CAWSPSREQYF	TGTGCCTGGAGTCCCTCTAGGGAGCAGTACTTC
many	TRBJ2-1	TRBD2	TRBV5-1	CASSFAPLAGEQLF	TGCGCCAGCAGCTTCGCCCCGCTAGCGGGGGAGCAGCTCTTC
many	TRBJ1-6	NA	TRBV3-1	CASSPGPGSSPLHF	TGTGCCAGCAGCCCCGGACCAGGGTCCTCACCCCTCCACTTT
many	TRBJ2-3	NA	TRBV4-1	CASSHTPAGNTDTQYF	TGCGCCAGCAGCCACACACCAGCCGGGAACACAGATACGCAGTATTTT
many	TRBJ2-1	NA	TRBV5-1	CASSPDNEQFF	TGCGCCAGCAGCCCGGACAATGAGCAGTTCTTC
many	TRBJ2-3	NA	TRBV3-1	CASSQDLLSTDTQYF	TGTGCCAGCAGCCAAGACTTACTCAGCACAGATACGCAGTATTTT
many	TRBJ1-3	NA	TRBV25-1	CASSPDTTGNTIYF	TGTGCCAGCTCTCCCGACACGACTGGAAACACCATATATTTT
NA	TRBJ2-3	TRBD1	TRBV7-3	CASSLAPGGNTDTQYF	TGTGCCAGCAGCTTAGCCCCAGGGGGAAACACAGATACGCAGTATTTT
NA	TRBJ2-1	TRBD2	TRBV2	CASSPSAGGRNEQFF	TGTGCCAGCAGTCCCTCAGCGGGAGGGAGGAATGAGCAGTTCTTC
many	TRBJ1-5	TRBD1	TRBV13	CASNTGGTGNQPQHF	TGTGCCAGCAACACTGGGGGGACAGGGAACCAGCCCCAGCATTTT
many	TRBJ2-3	TRBD2	TRBV2	CASRPSLAGGSTQYF	TGTGCCAGCAGACCCTCGCTAGCGGGGGGAAGTACGCAGTATTTT
NA	TRBJ2-1	NA	TRBV20-1	CSASLSGFVDNEQFF	TGCAGTGCTAGCCTGAGTGGCTTTGTGGACAATGAGCAGTTCTTC
many	TRBJ2-1	TRBD2	TRBV20-1	CSAYPIAGSINEQFF	TGCAGTGCTTACCCAATAGCGGGGAGTATCAATGAGCAGTTCTTC
few	TRBJ2-4	TRBD2	TRBV6-2/TRBV6-3	CASRTWTSGSRSKNIHYF	TGTGCCAGCAGAACCTGGACTAGCGGGAGTAGGTCCAAAAACATTCATTACTTC
few	TRBJ1-1	NA	TRBV11-3	CASSLVQDTEAFF	TGTGCCAGCAGCCTAGTACAGGACACTGAAGCTTTCTTC
many	TRBJ2-1	NA	TRBV2	CASSYFKEEQFF	TGTGCCAGCAGTTACTTTAAGGAAGAGCAGTTCTTC
many	TRBJ2-5	NA	TRBV7-2	CASSLASETQYF	TGTGCCAGCAGCTTAGCGTCCGAGACCCAGTACTTC
many	TRBJ2-3	NA	TRBV7-6	CASSLSGNTDTQYF	TGTGCCAGCAGCTTATCAGGGAACACAGATACGCAGTATTTT
many	TRBJ1-2	NA	TRBV12-3/TRBV12-4	CASSPGQINYGYTF	TGTGCCAGCAGTCCCGGACAAATTAACTATGGCTACACCTTC
NA	TRBJ1-6	NA	TRBV6-1	CASSPTVGSSYNSPLHF	TGTGCCAGCAGTCCTACTGTAGGGAGCTCCTATAATTCACCCCTCCACTTT
many	TRBJ1-4	NA	TRBV7-4	CASSPGPSWPNGNEKLFF	TGTGCCAGCAGCCCTGGGCCCTCTTGGCCTAACGGCAATGAAAAACTGTTTTTT
many	TRBJ2-3	NA	TRBV7-3	CASSKGISTDTQYF	TGTGCCAGCAGCAAGGGTATATCTACAGATACGCAGTATTTT
many	TRBJ2-7	NA	TRBV11-3	CASRDRGRYEQYF	TGTGCCAGCAGGGACAGAGGCCGCTACGAGCAGTACTTC
many	TRBJ1-4	NA	TRBV5-6	CASAISPGRNEKLFF	TGTGCCAGCGCAATTTCACCGGGACGGAATGAAAAACTGTTTTTT
NA	TRBJ1-6	NA	TRBV27	CASSLIGTYNSPLHF	TGTGCCAGCAGTTTGATAGGGACTTATAATTCACCCCTCCACTTT
many	TRBJ2-7	NA	TRBV18	CASSLSVYYEQYF	TGTGCCAGTTCACTATCAGTCTACTACGAGCAGTACTTC
NA	TRBJ1-2	TRBD1	TRBV27	CASSSSPDRLYRYTF	TGTGCCAGCAGTTCTTCCCCGGACAGGTTATATCGCTACACCTTC
NA	TRBJ2-1	TRBD2	TRBV5-1	CASSFGGRAYNEQFF	TGCGCCAGCAGCTTCGGGGGGAGGGCCTACAATGAGCAGTTCTTC
many	TRBJ1-5	NA	TRBV20-1	CSARDPSGSNQPQHF	TGCAGTGCTAGAGACCCTTCAGGCAGCAATCAGCCCCAGCATTTT
many	TRBJ2-5	NA	TRBV29-1	CSVEKDRRETQYF	TGCAGCGTTGAGAAGGACAGAAGAGAGACCCAGTACTTC
NA	TRBJ2-1	NA	TRBV12-3/TRBV12-4	CASSLQDEQFF	TGTGCCAGCAGTTTGCAGGATGAGCAGTTCTTC
many	TRBJ1-4	NA	TRBV16	CASSRGSLTNEKLFF	TGTGCCAGCAGCCGGGGCAGTTTAACTAATGAAAAACTGTTTTTT
many	TRBJ1-1	TRBD1	TRBV7-9	CASSSFPDRGSKAFF	TGTGCCAGCAGTTCGTTCCCGGACAGGGGGTCGAAAGCTTTCTTT
many	TRBJ2-2	NA	TRBV6-4	CASSDSSTGELFF	TGTGCCAGCAGTGACTCTAGCACCGGGGAGCTGTTTTTT
many	TRBJ1-4	TRBD1	TRBV6-1	CASQGQIYNEKLFF	TGTGCCAGCCAGGGACAGATTTATAATGAAAAACTGTTTTTT
many	TRBJ1-2	NA	TRBV9	CASSVESINYGYTF	TGTGCCAGCAGCGTAGAATCAATTAACTATGGCTACACCTTC
NA	TRBJ2-1	TRBD2	TRBV9	CASSVAVAGGSYNEQFF	TGTGCCAGCAGCGTAGCAGTAGCGGGAGGCTCCTACAATGAGCAGTTCTTC
NA	TRBJ1-3	TRBD1	TRBV12-3/TRBV12-4	CASSGGYRGPGNTIYF	TGTGCCAGCAGTGGGGGGTACAGGGGGCCGGGTAACACCATATATTTT
NA	TRBJ2-3	TRBD2	TRBV6-2/TRBV6-3	CASSSGLAGGRVDTQYF	TGTGCCAGCAGTTCGGGACTAGCGGGAGGGAGAGTAGATACGCAGTATTTT
many	TRBJ1-1	NA	TRBV19	CASSREGGTFF	TGTGCCAGTAGTCGTGAGGGGGGGACTTTCTTT
many	TRBJ2-7	NA	TRBV9	CASSVGRGWKGGYEQYF	TGTGCCAGCAGCGTAGGCAGGGGATGGAAAGGTGGCTACGAGCAGTACTTC
many	TRBJ1-1	NA	TRBV3-1	CASSQEGGNTEAFF	TGTGCCAGCAGCCAAGAGGGGGGGAACACTGAAGCTTTCTTT
many	TRBJ1-1	NA	TRBV6-6	CASSYPLRTDEAFF	TGTGCCAGCAGTTACCCACTCCGGACAGATGAAGCTTTCTTT
many	TRBJ2-5	TRBD1	TRBV6-1	CASVLGQGLQETQYF	TGTGCCAGCGTACTCGGACAGGGACTCCAAGAGACCCAGTACTTC
NA	TRBJ1-1	TRBD1	TRBV7-8	CASGGGLTEAFF	TGTGCCAGCGGAGGGGGCTTAACTGAAGCTTTCTTT
many	TRBJ2-2	NA	TRBV11-2	CASSLEGLARGGGTGELFF	TGTGCCAGCAGCTTAGAGGGGCTAGCGAGAGGGGGAGGAACCGGGGAGCTGTTTTTT
many	TRBJ1-2	NA	TRBV5-5	CASSPNQGEGYTF	TGTGCCAGCAGCCCCAATCAGGGCGAAGGCTACACCTTC
NA	TRBJ2-7	TRBD1	TRBV4-1	CASSQDPPGQGDEQYF	TGCGCCAGCAGCCAAGACCCTCCGGGACAGGGTGACGAGCAGTACTTC
medium-sized	TRBJ2-7	NA	TRBV11-1	CASSLAGGLHEQYF	TGTGCCAGCAGCTTAGCTGGAGGGCTACACGAGCAGTACTTC
many	TRBJ1-1	NA	TRBV6-1	CASSDTRDEAFF	TGTGCCAGCAGTGACACCAGGGACGAAGCTTTCTTT